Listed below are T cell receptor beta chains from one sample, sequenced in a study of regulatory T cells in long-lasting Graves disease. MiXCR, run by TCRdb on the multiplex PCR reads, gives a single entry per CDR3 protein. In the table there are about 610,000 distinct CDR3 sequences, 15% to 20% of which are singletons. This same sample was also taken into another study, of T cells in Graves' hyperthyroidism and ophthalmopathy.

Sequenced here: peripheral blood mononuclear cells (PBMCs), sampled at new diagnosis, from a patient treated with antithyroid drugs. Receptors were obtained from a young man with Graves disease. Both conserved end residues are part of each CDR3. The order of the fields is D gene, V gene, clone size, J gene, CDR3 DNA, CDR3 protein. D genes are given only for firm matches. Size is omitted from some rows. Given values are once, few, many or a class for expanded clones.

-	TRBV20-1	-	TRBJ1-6	TGCAGTGCTAGGAGGGCAGGGAGCACTAATTCACCCCTCCACTTT	CSARRAGSTNSPLHF
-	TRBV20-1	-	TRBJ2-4	TGCAGTGCTCCTGCTAGCTCCTTAGCCAAAAACATTCAGTACTTC	CSAPASSLAKNIQYF
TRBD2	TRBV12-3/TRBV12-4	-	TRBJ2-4	TGTGCCAGCTACCGGGGGGATAGGAACATTCAGTACTTC	CASYRGDRNIQYF
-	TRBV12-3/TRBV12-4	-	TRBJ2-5	TGTGCCAGCAGTTTATCCGGCCGGGAGCGTGCGGGGAAGACCCAGTACTTC	CASSLSGRERAGKTQYF
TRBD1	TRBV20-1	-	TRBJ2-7	TGCAGTGCTAGTCCACCGGGACAGGCGTCCTACGAGCAGTACTTC	CSASPPGQASYEQYF
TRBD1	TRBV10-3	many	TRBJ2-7	TGTGCCATCAGTGACCCCCGGACAGGGGGTTACTTC	CAISDPRTGGYF
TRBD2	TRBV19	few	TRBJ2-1	TGTGCCAGTAGAATTAGCGGGAGCTCCTACAATGAGCAGTTCTTC	CASRISGSSYNEQFF
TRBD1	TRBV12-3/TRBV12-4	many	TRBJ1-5	TGTGCCAGCAGCGAAACAGGGGGCTATAGCAATCAGCCCCAGCATTTT	CASSETGGYSNQPQHF
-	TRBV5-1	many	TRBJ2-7	TGCGCCAGCAGCTTGGCCCCGGGAGCCAGTATCTACGAGCAGTACTTC	CASSLAPGASIYEQYF
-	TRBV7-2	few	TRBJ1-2	TGTGCCAGCAGGGAGACAGTTTACTATGGCTACACCTTC	CASRETVYYGYTF
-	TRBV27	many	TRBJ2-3	TGTGCCAGCAGTTTATTGACTCCGGGACACCCAGATACGCAGTATTTT	CASSLLTPGHPDTQYF
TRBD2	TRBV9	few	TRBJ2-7	TGTGCCAGCAGCGTAGATTGGCGGGAGGGGTACGAGCAGTACTTC	CASSVDWREGYEQYF
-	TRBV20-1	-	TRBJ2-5	TGCAGTGCTAGTGGCCGGGGCGATAACCAAGAGACCCAGTACTTC	CSASGRGDNQETQYF
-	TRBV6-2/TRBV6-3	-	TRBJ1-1	TGTGCCAGCAGCTCAGGTCAGCTAATGAACACTGAAGCTTTCTTT	CASSSGQLMNTEAFF
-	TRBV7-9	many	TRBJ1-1	TGTGCCAGCAGCTTCACCCCGGGCCGTAACACTGAAGCTTTCTTT	CASSFTPGRNTEAFF
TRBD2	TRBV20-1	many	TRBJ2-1	TGCAGTGCTAGTAGCGGGAGGGTCGGTGATGAGCAGTTCTTC	CSASSGRVGDEQFF
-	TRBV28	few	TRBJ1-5	TGTGCCAGCAGCTCCATGTTGCCCCAGCATTTT	CASSSMLPQHF
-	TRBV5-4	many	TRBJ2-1	TGTGCCAGCAGCGAGGCCACAGGGTACTCCTACAATGAGCAGTTCTTC	CASSEATGYSYNEQFF
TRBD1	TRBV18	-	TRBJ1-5	TGTGCCAGCTCACCAGCGACAGGGAGTGTGAATCAGCCCCAGCATTTT	CASSPATGSVNQPQHF
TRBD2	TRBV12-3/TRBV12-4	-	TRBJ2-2	TGTGCCAGCAGTTTAACTGGCAGGGAGGGCGGGGAGCTGTTTTTT	CASSLTGREGGELFF
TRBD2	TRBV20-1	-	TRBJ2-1	TGCAGTGCTAGAGGACCAGCGGGAACGTTTGAGCAGTTCTTC	CSARGPAGTFEQFF
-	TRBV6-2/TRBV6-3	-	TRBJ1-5	TGTGCCAGCAGTGAATCCGCGGGACATCAGCCCCAGCATTTT	CASSESAGHQPQHF
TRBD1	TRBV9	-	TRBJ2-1	TGTGCCAGCCTCCCGGGACAGGGGGCCCTACCTAGCTCCTACAATGAGCAGTTCTTC	CASLPGQGALPSSYNEQFF
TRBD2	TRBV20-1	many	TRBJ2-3	TGCAGTGCTCCCATAGCGGGAGCGAGCACAGATACGCAGTATTTT	CSAPIAGASTDTQYF
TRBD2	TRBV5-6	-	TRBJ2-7	TGTGCCAGCAGCTTGGAAGTGACTAGCGGAGAGTACGAGCAGTACTTC	CASSLEVTSGEYEQYF
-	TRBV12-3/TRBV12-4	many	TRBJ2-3	TGTGCCAGCAGTTTTACGGGAGCGGCGGTAGATACGCAGTATTTT	CASSFTGAAVDTQYF
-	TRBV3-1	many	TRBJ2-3	TGTGCCAGCAGCCTTGGAGCGAATACGCAGTATTTT	CASSLGANTQYF
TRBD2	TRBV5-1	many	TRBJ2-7	TGCGCCAGCAGCTTGGGACTAGCGGGAGAAGCCCACGAGCAGTACTTC	CASSLGLAGEAHEQYF
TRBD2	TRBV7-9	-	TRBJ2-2	TGTGCCAGCAGCCGGGATCACAGCGGGAGGACTAACACCGGGGAGCTGTTTTTT	CASSRDHSGRTNTGELFF
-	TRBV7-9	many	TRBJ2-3	TGTGCCAGCCAGGGCTACACAGATACGCAGTATTTT	CASQGYTDTQYF
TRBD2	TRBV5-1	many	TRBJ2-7	TGCGCCAGCAGCCCGGTACGCGGGAGCAACGAGCAGTACTTC	CASSPVRGSNEQYF
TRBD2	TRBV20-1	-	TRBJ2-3	TGCAGTTCTCCGGGACTAGCGGGAGGGGGGGCCACAGATACGCAGTATTTT	CSSPGLAGGGATDTQYF
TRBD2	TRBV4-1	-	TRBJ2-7	TGCGCCAGCAGCCCAAAAGGACTAGCGCAGAGCTCCTACGAGCAGTACTTC	CASSPKGLAQSSYEQYF
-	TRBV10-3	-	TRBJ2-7	TGTGCCATCAGTTTTTCCGACGGGCCCTACGAGCAGTACTTC	CAISFSDGPYEQYF
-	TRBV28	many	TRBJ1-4	TGTGCCAGCAGTTTCTGGCAGGGTAATGAAAAACTGTTTTTT	CASSFWQGNEKLFF
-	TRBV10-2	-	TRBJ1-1	TGCGCCAGCAGTGAGTCGGGATGGACGTCCCGGAACACTGAAGCTTTCTTT	CASSESGWTSRNTEAFF
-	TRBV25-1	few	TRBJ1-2	TGTGCCAGCAGTGAATCGGGACGGAGGGATGGCTACACCTTC	CASSESGRRDGYTF
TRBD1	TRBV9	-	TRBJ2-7	TGTGCCAGCAGCGGCGGGACAGGGCTAGCGCACGAGCGGTACTTC	CASSGGTGLAHERYF
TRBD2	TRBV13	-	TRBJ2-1	TGTGCCAGCAGCGACCGACTCGGGACTAGCTCCTACAATGAGCAGTTCTTC	CASSDRLGTSSYNEQFF
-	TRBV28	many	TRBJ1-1	TGTGCCAGCATGGAGGGACGGACTGAAGCTTTCTTT	CASMEGRTEAFF
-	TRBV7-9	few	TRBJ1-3	TGTGCCAGCAGCTTAGATCGGGCAAGTTCTGGAAACACCATATATTTT	CASSLDRASSGNTIYF
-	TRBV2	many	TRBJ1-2	TGTGCCAGCAGTGGTGGGCCCGTTCAATATGGCTACACCTTC	CASSGGPVQYGYTF
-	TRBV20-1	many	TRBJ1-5	TGCAGTGCTAGAGATTCGGGGTCGTTTCGGGGACACTTTAATAGCAATCAGCCCCAGCATTTT	CSARDSGSFRGHFNSNQPQHF
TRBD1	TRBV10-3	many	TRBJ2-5	TGTGCCATCAGTCCCGGGACAGATGCAGAGACCCAGTACTTC	CAISPGTDAETQYF
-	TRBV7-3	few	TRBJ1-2	TGTGCCAGCAGCTTAACCCCCGACTTCTATGGCTACACCTTC	CASSLTPDFYGYTF
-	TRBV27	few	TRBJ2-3	TGTGCCAGCAGTTTGTTCAGGGGATCTAGCACAGATACGCAGTATTTT	CASSLFRGSSTDTQYF